Sequencing of this T cell receptor beta chain was carried out in a study of cytomegalovirus exposure and HLA in healthy donors. A multiplex PCR was run with 60 Vbeta primers and 13 Jbeta primers. Measured with immunoSEQ multiplex PCR; TCRdb has only the in-frame clones, and not every one. The sample consists of 65,000 to 80,000 clones, less than 80% of them appearing once. This clone was observed a handful of times. Germline V gene data show CDR1 as LNHDA and CDR2 as SQIVND (reference sequence). This CDR3 contains 16 residues. V shed 0 bases, J shed 2 bases, and the junction held 1 base outside the gene matches.

The V gene is TRBV19, the J gene TRBJ1-5, with 10 bases aligning to TRBD1. Sequencing used PBMCs. The receptor comes from a woman aged 40 to 55 in good health and CMV-seropositive. CDR3 bases: TGTGCCAGTAGTATAGAGACAGGGGGCGGCAATCAGCCCCAGCATTTT. Translation gives CASSIETGGGNQPQHF.